This T cell receptor beta chain was identified in a study of blood T cell repertoires in COVID-19. About the study: Donors in Cohort 3 who had recovered were those with two negative PCRs, healthcare professional clearance, or resolution of their symptoms.

Participants' reported clinical history set cohort assignment. The germline CDR1 and CDR2 sequences are SGHTA and FQGNSA. V was clipped by 3 bases and J by 2 bases, with 14 bases between them. This CDR3 has 16 amino acids. Authors' data handling: Researchers report that nucleated cell counts were estimated from reference gene primer amplification. The table came from immunoSEQ multiplex PCR; TCRdb's copy has only in-frame clones and leaves some out. The V and J calls and clone size are taken from that table; D and trimming were inferred from the DNA. Among roughly 200,000 clones listed, less than 90% were seen once.

The J gene is TRBJ1-5, the V gene TRBV7-2; D call uncertain. Specimen: PBMCs or T cells enriched from blood (not recorded which). The TCR sequence derives from a woman aged 50 to 60 in a cohort exposed to, infected with or recovered from COVID-19 (not recorded which). The CDR3 loop reads CASSFSRNRGNQPQHF. The CDR3 coding sequence is TGTGCCAGCAGCTTTTCCAGGAATCGAGGCAATCAGCCCCAGCATTTT.